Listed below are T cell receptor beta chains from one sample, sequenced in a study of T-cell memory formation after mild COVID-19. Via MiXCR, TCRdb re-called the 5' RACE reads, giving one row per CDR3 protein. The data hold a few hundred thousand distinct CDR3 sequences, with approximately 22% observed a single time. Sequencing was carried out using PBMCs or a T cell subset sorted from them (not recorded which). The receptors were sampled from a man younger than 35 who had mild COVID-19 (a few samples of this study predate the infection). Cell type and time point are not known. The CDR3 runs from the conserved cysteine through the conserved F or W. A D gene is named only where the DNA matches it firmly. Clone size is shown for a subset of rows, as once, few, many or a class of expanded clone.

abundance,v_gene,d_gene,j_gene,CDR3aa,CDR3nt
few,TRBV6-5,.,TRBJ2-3,CASSYRGGQDTQYF,TGTGCCAGCAGTTACCGCGGGGGCCAAGATACGCAGTATTTT
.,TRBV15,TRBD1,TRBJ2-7,CATSRDRAEQYF,TGTGCCACCAGCAGGGACAGGGCCGAGCAGTACTTC
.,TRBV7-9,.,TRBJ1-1,CASSYRRGNTEAFF,TGTGCCAGCAGCTACCGGCGGGGGAACACTGAAGCTTTCTTT
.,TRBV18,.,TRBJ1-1,CASSTGSAVEAFF,TGTGCCAGCTCTACGGGTTCAGCGGTGGAGGCTTTCTTT
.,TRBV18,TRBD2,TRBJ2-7,CASSLGLAREYEQYF,TGTGCCAGCTCACTGGGACTAGCGAGGGAATACGAGCAGTACTTC
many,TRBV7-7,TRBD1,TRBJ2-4,CASSFGTGDIQYF,TGTGCTAGCAGCTTCGGGACAGGGGACATTCAGTACTTC
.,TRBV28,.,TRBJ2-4,CASSMRGRAKNIQYF,TGTGCCAGCAGTATGAGGGGCCGAGCTAAAAACATTCAGTACTTC
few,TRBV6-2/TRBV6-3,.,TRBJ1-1,CASSPAWGTEAFF,TGTGCCAGCAGTCCGGCTTGGGGGACTGAAGCTTTCTTT
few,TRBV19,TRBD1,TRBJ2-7,CASSGQGTYEQYF,TGTGCCAGTAGTGGACAGGGAACCTACGAGCAGTACTTC
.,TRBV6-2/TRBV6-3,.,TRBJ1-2,CASSRSGTHYGYTF,TGTGCCAGCAGCCGGTCTGGGACGCACTATGGCTACACCTTC
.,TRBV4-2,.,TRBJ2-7,CASSQDGRKGVPQEQYF,TGTGCCAGCAGCCAAGATGGGAGAAAGGGGGTGCCTCAGGAGCAGTACTTC
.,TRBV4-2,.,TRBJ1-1,CASSLSGASEAFF,TGTGCCAGCAGCCTGTCGGGGGCTTCTGAAGCTTTCTTT
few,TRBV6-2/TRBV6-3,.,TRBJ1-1,CHPHPPGRDKAFF,TGCCACCCGCACCCTCCGGGGCGGGATAAAGCTTTCTTT
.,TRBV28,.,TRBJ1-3,CASSPGGGNRDTIYF,TGTGCCAGCAGTCCTGGGGGGGGCAATAGAGACACCATATATTTT